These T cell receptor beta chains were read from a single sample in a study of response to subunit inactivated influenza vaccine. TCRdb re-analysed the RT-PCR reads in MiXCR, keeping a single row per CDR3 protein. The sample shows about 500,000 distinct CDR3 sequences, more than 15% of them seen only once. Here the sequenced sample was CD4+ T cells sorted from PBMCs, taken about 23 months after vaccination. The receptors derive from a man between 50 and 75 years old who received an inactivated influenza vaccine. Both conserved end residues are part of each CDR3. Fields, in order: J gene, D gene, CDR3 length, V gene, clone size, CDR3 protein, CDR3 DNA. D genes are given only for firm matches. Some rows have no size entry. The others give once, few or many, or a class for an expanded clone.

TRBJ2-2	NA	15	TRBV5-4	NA	CASSFSSLLTGELFF	TGTGCCAGCAGCTTTTCCTCGCTGTTGACCGGGGAGCTGTTTTTT
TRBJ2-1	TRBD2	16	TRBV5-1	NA	CASSLYRAGVRNEQFF	TGCGCCAGCAGCTTGTATCGGGCGGGAGTAAGAAATGAGCAGTTCTTC
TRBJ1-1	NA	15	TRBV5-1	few	CASSAPSRANTEAFF	TGCGCCAGCAGTGCCCCCAGCAGGGCGAACACTGAAGCTTTCTTT
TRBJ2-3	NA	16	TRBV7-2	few	CASSSGTHASTDTQYF	TGTGCCAGCAGTTCCGGGACCCATGCTAGCACAGATACGCAGTATTTT
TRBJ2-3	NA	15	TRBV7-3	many	CASSVLGDSTDTQYF	TGTGCCAGCAGCGTCTTGGGGGATTCGACAGATACGCAGTATTTT
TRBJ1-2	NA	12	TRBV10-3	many	CAISEGGYGYTF	TGTGCCATCAGTGAGGGGGGCTATGGCTACACCTTC
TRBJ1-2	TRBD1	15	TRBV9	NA	CASRGEGAGNYGYTF	TGTGCCAGCAGAGGGGAGGGGGCTGGGAACTATGGCTACACCTTC
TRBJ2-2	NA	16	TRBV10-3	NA	CAISEGTDRTPGSCFF	NA
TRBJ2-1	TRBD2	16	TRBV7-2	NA	CASSLAGLATYNEQFF	TGTGCCAGCAGCTTAGCGGGACTAGCGACATACAATGAGCAGTTCTTC
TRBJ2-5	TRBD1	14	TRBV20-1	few	CSAPQTGSQETQYF	TGCAGTGCCCCACAGACAGGGTCGCAAGAGACCCAGTACTTC
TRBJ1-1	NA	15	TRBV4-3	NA	CASSQEWSSRTEAFF	TGCGCCAGCAGCCAAGAATGGAGCTCTAGGACTGAAGCTTTCTTT
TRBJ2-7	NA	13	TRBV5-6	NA	CASSLSGTSEQYF	TGTGCCAGCAGCTTGAGCGGAACCTCCGAGCAGTACTTC
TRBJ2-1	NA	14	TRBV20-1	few	CGIVEAYSYNEQFF	TGCGGCATTGTAGAAGCGTATTCCTACAATGAGCAGTTCTTC
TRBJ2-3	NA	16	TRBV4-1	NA	CASSQSPPGTTDTQYF	TGCGCCAGCAGCCAAAGCCCGCCAGGGACCACAGATACGCAGTATTTT
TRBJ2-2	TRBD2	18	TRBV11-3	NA	CASSDKGTSGRITGELFF	TGTGCCAGCAGCGACAAGGGGACTAGCGGGAGGATCACCGGGGAGCTGTTTTTT
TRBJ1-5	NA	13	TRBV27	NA	CASSSRINQPQHF	TGTGCCAGCAGTTCCAGGATCAATCAGCCCCAGCATTTT
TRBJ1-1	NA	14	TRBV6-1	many	CASSVRGKNTEAFF	TGTGCCAGCAGTGTGCGGGGGAAGAACACTGAAGCTTTCTTT
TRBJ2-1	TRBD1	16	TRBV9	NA	CASSVGETGAYNEQFF	TGTGCCAGCAGCGTAGGCGAGACAGGGGCCTACAATGAGCAGTTCTTC
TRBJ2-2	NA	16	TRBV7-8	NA	CASSIPGTLYTGELFF	TGTGCCAGCAGCATCCCCGGGACACTTTACACCGGGGAGCTGTTTTTT
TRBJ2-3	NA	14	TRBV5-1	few	CASSLDWAADTQYF	TGCGCCAGCAGCTTGGATTGGGCAGCAGATACGCAGTATTTT
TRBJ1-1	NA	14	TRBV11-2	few	CASSLEPSRAEAFF	TGTGCCAGCAGCTTAGAGCCTAGCCGGGCTGAAGCTTTCTTT
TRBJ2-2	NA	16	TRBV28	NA	CASTEPGTLNTGELFF	TGTGCCAGCACCGAACCCGGGACACTGAACACCGGGGAGCTGTTTTTT
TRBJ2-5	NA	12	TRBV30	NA	CAWSTGRQTQYF	TGTGCCTGGAGCACAGGGAGGCAGACCCAGTACTTC
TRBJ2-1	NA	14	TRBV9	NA	CASSPWAVDNEQFF	TGTGCCAGCAGCCCCTGGGCAGTGGACAATGAGCAGTTCTTC
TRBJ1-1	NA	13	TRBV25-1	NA	CASSHGGGTEAFF	TGTGCCAGCAGTCACGGGGGCGGGACTGAAGCTTTCTTT